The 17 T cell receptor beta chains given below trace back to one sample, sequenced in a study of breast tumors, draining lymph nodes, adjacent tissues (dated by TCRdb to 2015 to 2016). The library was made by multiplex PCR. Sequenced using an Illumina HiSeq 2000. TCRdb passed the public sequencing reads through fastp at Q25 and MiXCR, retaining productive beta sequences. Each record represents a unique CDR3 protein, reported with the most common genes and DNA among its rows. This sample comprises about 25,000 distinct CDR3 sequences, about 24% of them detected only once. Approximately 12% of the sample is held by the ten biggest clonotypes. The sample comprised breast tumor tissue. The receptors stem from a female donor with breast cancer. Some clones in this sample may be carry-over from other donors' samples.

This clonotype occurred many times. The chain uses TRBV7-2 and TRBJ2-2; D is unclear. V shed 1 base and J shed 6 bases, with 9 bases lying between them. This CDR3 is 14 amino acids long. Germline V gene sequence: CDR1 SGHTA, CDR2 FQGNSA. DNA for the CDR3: TGTGCCAGCAGCTTAGGCCAGGTCCCCGGGGAGCTGTTTTTT. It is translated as CASSLGQVPGELFF.

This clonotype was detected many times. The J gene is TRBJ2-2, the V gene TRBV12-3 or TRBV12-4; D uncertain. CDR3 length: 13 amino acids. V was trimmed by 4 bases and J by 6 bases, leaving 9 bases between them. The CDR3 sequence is CASSSDNAGELFF. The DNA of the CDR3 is TGTGCCAGCAGTTCAGACAATGCCGGGGAGCTGTTTTTT.

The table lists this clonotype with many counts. CDR3 protein: CASKTGTGRYEQYF. In DNA form, the CDR3 reads TGCGCCAGCAAAACCGGGACAGGTCGTTACGAGCAGTACTTC. This chain links TRBV5-1 with TRBJ2-7; TRBD1 aligns across 8 bases. Trimming removed 6 bases from V and 4 bases from J; junction bases left unmatched: 9. The germline V gene has CDR1 SGHRS and CDR2 YFSETQ. The CDR3 covers 14 residues.

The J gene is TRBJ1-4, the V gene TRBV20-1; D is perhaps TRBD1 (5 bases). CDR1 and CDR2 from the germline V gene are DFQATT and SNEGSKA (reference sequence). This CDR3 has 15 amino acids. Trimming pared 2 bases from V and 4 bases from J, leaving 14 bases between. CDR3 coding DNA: TGCAGTGCTAGAAGGAGGGGCAGGCGTAATGAAAAACTGTTTTTT. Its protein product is CSARRRGRRNEKLFF.

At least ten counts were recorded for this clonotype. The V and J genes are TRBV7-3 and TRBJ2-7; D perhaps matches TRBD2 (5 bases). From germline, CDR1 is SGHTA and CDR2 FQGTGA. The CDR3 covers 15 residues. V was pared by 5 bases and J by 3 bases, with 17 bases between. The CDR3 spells CASSEGGGYHYEQYF. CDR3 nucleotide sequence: TGTGCCAGCAGCGAAGGTGGCGGGTATCACTACGAGCAGTACTTC.

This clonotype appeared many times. This CDR3 is CASTKTSGGTYEQYF. The CDR3, as DNA: TGTGCCAGCACCAAGACTAGCGGGGGTACCTACGAGCAGTACTTC. This sequence joins TRBV6-1 and TRBJ2-7, with TRBD2 identical over 12 bases. CDR1 MNHNS and CDR2 SASEGT come from the germline V gene. The CDR3 loop spans 15 amino acids. Trimming removed 7 bases from V and 2 bases from J; junction bases left unmatched: 6.

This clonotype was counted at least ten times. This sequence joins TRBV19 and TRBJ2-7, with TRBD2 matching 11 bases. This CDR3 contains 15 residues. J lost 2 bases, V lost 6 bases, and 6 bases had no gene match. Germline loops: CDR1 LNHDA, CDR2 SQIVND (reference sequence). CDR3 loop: CASSITSGSTYEQYF. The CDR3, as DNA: TGTGCCAGTAGCATAACTAGCGGGAGTACCTACGAGCAGTACTTC.

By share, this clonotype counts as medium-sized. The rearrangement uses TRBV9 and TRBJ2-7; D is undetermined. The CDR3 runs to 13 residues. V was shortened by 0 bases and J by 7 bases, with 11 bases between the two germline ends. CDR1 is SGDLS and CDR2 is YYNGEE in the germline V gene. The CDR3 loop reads CASSVGAQSEQYF. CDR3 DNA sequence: TGTGCCAGCAGCGTAGGGGCCCAATCGGAGCAGTACTTC. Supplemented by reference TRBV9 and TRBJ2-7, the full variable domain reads DSGVTQTPKHLITATGQRVTLRCSPRSGDLSVYWYQQSLDQGLQFLIQYYNGEERAKGNILERFSAQQFPDLHSELNLSSLELGDSALYFCASSVGAQSEQYFGPGTRLTVT.

In DNA form, the CDR3 reads TGTGCCAGCAGCTACAGGGGGGAGCAGTTCTTC. This gives the protein CASSYRGEQFF. The chain employs TRBV12-3 or TRBV12-4 and TRBJ2-1; 8 bases map to TRBD1. The CDR3 extends over 11 amino acids. V lost 6 bases to trimming and J lost 10 bases; unmatched junction nucleotides: 2.

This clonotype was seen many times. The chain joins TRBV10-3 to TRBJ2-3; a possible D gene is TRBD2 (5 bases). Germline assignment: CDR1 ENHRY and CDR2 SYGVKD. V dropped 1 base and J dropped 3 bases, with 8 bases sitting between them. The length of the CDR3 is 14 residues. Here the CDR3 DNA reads TGTGCCATCAGTGAGTTAGCGTCAACAGATACGCAGTATTTT. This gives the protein CAISELASTDTQYF.

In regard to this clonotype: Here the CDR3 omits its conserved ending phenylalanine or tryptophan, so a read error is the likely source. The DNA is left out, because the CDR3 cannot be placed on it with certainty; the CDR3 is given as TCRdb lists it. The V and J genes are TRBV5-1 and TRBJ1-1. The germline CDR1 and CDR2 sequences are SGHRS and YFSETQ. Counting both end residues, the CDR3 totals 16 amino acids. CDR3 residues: CASSPNLSGSSTEASS.

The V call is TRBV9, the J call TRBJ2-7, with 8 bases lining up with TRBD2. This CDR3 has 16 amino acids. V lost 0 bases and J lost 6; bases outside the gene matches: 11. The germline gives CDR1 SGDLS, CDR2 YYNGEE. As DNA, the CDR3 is TGTGCCAGCAGCGTAGGCCCAGCGGGAGTAATGGGCGAGCAGTACTTC. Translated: CASSVGPAGVMGEQYF. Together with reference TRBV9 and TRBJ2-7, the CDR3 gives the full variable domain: DSGVTQTPKHLITATGQRVTLRCSPRSGDLSVYWYQQSLDQGLQFLIQYYNGEERAKGNILERFSAQQFPDLHSELNLSSLELGDSALYFCASSVGPAGVMGEQYFGPGTRLTVT.

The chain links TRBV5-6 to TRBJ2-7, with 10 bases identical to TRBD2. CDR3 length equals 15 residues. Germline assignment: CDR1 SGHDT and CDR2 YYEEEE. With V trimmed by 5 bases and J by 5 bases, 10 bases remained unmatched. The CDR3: CASRQTGTSVNEQYF. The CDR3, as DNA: TGTGCCAGCAGGCAGACCGGGACTAGCGTTAACGAGCAGTACTTC.

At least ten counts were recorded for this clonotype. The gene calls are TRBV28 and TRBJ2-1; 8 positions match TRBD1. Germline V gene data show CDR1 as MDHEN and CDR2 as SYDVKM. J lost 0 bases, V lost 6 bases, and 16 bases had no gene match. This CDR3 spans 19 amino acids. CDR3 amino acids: CASRQDRGVFPSSYNEQFF. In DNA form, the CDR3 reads TGTGCCAGCAGACAAGACAGGGGAGTATTCCCCAGCTCCTACAATGAGCAGTTCTTC.

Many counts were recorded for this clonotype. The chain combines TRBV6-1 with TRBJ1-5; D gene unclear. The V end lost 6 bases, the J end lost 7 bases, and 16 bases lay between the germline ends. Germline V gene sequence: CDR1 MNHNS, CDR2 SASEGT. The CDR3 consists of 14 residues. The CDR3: CASSLEARAQPQHF. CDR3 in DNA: TGTGCCAGCAGCCTAGAAGCTCGAGCACAGCCCCAGCATTTT.

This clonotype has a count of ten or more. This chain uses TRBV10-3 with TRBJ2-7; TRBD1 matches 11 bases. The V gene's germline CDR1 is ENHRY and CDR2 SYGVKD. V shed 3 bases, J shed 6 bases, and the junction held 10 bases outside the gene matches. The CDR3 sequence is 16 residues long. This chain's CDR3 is CAISETGQGAGGEQYF. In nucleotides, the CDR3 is TGTGCCATCAGTGAAACAGGACAGGGGGCTGGCGGCGAGCAGTACTTC.

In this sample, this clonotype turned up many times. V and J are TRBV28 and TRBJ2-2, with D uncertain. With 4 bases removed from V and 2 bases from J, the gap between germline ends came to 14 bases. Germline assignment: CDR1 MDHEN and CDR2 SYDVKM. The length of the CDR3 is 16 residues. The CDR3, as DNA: TGTGCCAGCAGTTATTGGCGACTGTTTAACACCGGGGAGCTGTTTTTT. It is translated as CASSYWRLFNTGELFF.